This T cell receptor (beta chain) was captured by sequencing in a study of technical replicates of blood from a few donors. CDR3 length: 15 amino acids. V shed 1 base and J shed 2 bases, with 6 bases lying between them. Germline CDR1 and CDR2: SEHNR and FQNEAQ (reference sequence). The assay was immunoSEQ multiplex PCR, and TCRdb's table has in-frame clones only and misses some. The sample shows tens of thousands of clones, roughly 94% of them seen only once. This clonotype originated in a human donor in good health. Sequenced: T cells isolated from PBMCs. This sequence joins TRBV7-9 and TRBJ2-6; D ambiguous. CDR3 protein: CASSLVAAGANVLTF. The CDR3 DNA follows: TGTGCCAGCAGCTTAGTGGCAGCTGGGGCCAACGTCCTGACTTTC.